These T cell receptor beta chains were read from a single sample in a study of cytomegalovirus exposure and HLA in healthy donors. Method: immunoSEQ multiplex PCR; TCRdb's copy keeps in-frame clones and lacks some. The sample consists of over 200,000 clones, 87% of them appearing once. Sequenced material: PBMCs. Receptors were obtained from a woman aged 18-35 years in good health and CMV-seropositive. Both conserved end residues are part of each CDR3. D genes are given only for firm matches. Size is stated for part of the rows, as once, few or many counts, or as a class when the clone is expanded.

>NA|TRBV4-1|TRBD2|TRBJ2-7
TGCGCCAGCAGCCAACCCCTAGCGGGAGGCTACGAGCAGTACTTC
CASSQPLAGGYEQYF
>NA|TRBV28|TRBD1|TRBJ2-6
TGTGCCAGCAGGCGACAGGGGGCTGGGGCCAACGTCCTGACTTTC
CASRRQGAGANVLTF
>NA|TRBV29-1|NA|TRBJ2-1
TGCAGCGTCCCCGTTGGGGGCGGGCGCGACAATGAGCAGTTCTTC
CSVPVGGGRDNEQFF
>NA|TRBV10-1|TRBD1|TRBJ2-7
TGCGCCAGCAGCAACGACAGGGGCTCCAGGGAGCAGTACTTC
CASSNDRGSREQYF
>NA|TRBV7-8|TRBD1|TRBJ2-7
TGTGCCAGCAGCTTAGTCGGGACAGTGGCTCTCGCGAGGGAGCAGTACTTC
CASSLVGTVALAREQYF
>NA|TRBV5-1|NA|TRBJ1-1
TGCGCCAGCAGCCCAGCGGGACATACAAACACTGAAGCTTTCTTT
CASSPAGHTNTEAFF
>NA|TRBV28|TRBD1|TRBJ1-1
TGTGCCAGCATCGGTAACAGGGGATTGGACACTGAAGCTTTCTTT
CASIGNRGLDTEAFF
>once|TRBV29-1|TRBD2|TRBJ2-7
TGCAGCGTTTCCGGGACTAGCGGGAGCCTCTACGAGCAGTACTTC
CSVSGTSGSLYEQYF
>few|TRBV27|TRBD2|TRBJ2-7
TGTGCCAGCAGTCCTATAGCGGGAGCAGACGAGCAGTACTTC
CASSPIAGADEQYF
>NA|TRBV4-1|TRBD2|TRBJ2-3
TGCGCCAGCAGCCTTTCGGGACTAGCGACAGATACGCAGTATTTT
CASSLSGLATDTQYF
>NA|TRBV19|NA|TRBJ2-3
TGTGCCAGTAGTATAATGGCGGGAAGGGTCACAGATACGCAGTATTTT
CASSIMAGRVTDTQYF
>NA|TRBV27|NA|TRBJ1-2
TGTGCCAGCAGTTTTCAGTCAGGGCGCAGGGGCTACACCTTC
CASSFQSGRRGYTF
>NA|TRBV25-1|NA|TRBJ2-1
TGTGCCAGCAGTGGGTCCTCGGCTAGGTACAATGAGCAGTTCTTC
CASSGSSARYNEQFF
>NA|TRBV6-1|NA|TRBJ1-4
TGTGCCAGCAGTGGTCTTCCCCGGAGGGCGAAAACTAATGAAAAACTGTTTTTT
CASSGLPRRAKTNEKLFF
>NA|TRBV1|NA|TRBJ2-1
TGCACCAGGAGCCAGCGGTGGGGAACAGGTCGAGGGACTATCTACAATGAGCAGTTCTTC
CTRSQRWGTGRGTIYNEQFF
>NA|TRBV5-4|TRBD2|TRBJ2-3
TGTGCCAGCAGCAGAAACCCGAGGACTAGAACGGATACGCAGTATTTT
CASSRNPRTRTDTQYF
>NA|TRBV9|TRBD2|TRBJ2-1
TGTGCCAGCAGCCCCCCACTAGCGGGAGGCAGTGAGCAGTTCTTC
CASSPPLAGGSEQFF
>NA|TRBV2|NA|TRBJ2-7
TGTGCCAGCAAGCCGGGACACTTATACGAGCAGTACTTC
CASKPGHLYEQYF
>NA|TRBV11-2|NA|TRBJ1-1
TGTGCCAGCAGCTTAGAGGCTGGGCCGAACACTGAAGCTTTCTTT
CASSLEAGPNTEAFF
>NA|TRBV18|NA|TRBJ1-1
TGTGCCAGCTCACCATCGACAGCGAACACTGAAGCTTTCTTT
CASSPSTANTEAFF
>NA|TRBV28|NA|TRBJ1-2
TGTGCCAGCAGTCTAAGACAGTTAGGCTATGGCTACACCTTC
CASSLRQLGYGYTF
>once|TRBV2|NA|TRBJ1-4
TGTGCCAGCAGTGAGGGGGGTGCAACTAATGAAAAACTGTTTTTT
CASSEGGATNEKLFF
>NA|TRBV6-1|TRBD2|TRBJ2-7
TGTGCCAGCATGGAGCGGGTAGCGGGAGAGGATGAGCAGTACTTC
CASMERVAGEDEQYF
>NA|TRBV27|TRBD1|TRBJ1-4
TGTGCCAGCGGGAGACAGGGGACTAATGAAAAACTGTTTTTT
CASGRQGTNEKLFF
>NA|TRBV7-2|NA|TRBJ1-2
TGTGCCAGCAGCTTAGAGCGCACCTATGGCTACACCTTC
CASSLERTYGYTF
>NA|TRBV6-1|NA|TRBJ1-5
TGTGCCAGCTCCGCAGGGATCAATCAGCCCCAGCATTTT
CASSAGINQPQHF
>NA|TRBV28|TRBD1|TRBJ2-7
TGTGCCAGCAGTTCCGAGACAGGGTCCGACGAGCAGTACTTC
CASSSETGSDEQYF
>NA|TRBV5-6|TRBD2|TRBJ2-1
TGTGCCAGCCTTGGACTAGCGGAGAATGAGCAGTTCTTC
CASLGLAENEQFF
>NA|TRBV27|TRBD1|TRBJ1-5
TGTGCCAGCAGTCCAGACAGGGTCAATCAGCCCCAGCATTTT
CASSPDRVNQPQHF
>NA|TRBV14|NA|TRBJ1-2
TGTGCCAGCAGCCAAGATCTGGGCTCCATTTGGGGCTACACCTTC
CASSQDLGSIWGYTF
>NA|TRBV27|NA|TRBJ2-7
TGTGCCAGCAGTTTAGGGGGGTATGGGTCCTACGAGCAGTACTTC
CASSLGGYGSYEQYF